This is a list of T cell receptor beta chains from one sample in a study of blood T cell repertoires in COVID-19. TCRdb keeps only in-frame clones here, not all; method: immunoSEQ multiplex PCR. The sample has roughly 180,000 clones, roughly 82% seen once; the top ten hold 5.2%. The specimen sequenced was peripheral blood. The receptors come from a woman aged 25 to 39 with acute or convalescent COVID-19. CDR3s include the opening cysteine and the closing phenylalanine or tryptophan. D genes are given only for firm matches. The size of a clone is reported for some rows only, either as once, few or many, or as a class for expanded clones.

j_gene: TRBJ1-4; v_gene: TRBV28; abundance: NA; d_gene: TRBD1; CDR3nt: TGTGCCAGCAGTTTAAGTGGGACAGGGGTTCAGATGGTTTTTGAAAAACTGTTTTTT; CDR3aa: CASSLSGTGVQMVFEKLFF
j_gene: TRBJ2-3; v_gene: TRBV28; abundance: many; d_gene: TRBD2; CDR3nt: TGTGCCAGCAGTTCTTCATCTAGCGGGTATACAGATACGCAGTATTTT; CDR3aa: CASSSSSSGYTDTQYF
j_gene: TRBJ1-1; v_gene: TRBV5-4; abundance: NA; d_gene: NA; CDR3nt: TGTGCCAGCAGCTTGGCTGGGGGCTCAGGGAACACTGAAGCTTTCTTT; CDR3aa: CASSLAGGSGNTEAFF
j_gene: TRBJ1-2; v_gene: TRBV9; abundance: NA; d_gene: NA; CDR3nt: TGTGCCAGCAGCGTAGGAGGAGGGGACTATGGCTACACCTTC; CDR3aa: CASSVGGGDYGYTF
j_gene: TRBJ1-6; v_gene: TRBV5-6; abundance: few; d_gene: NA; CDR3nt: TGTGCCAGCAGCGCGGGACTCCGCCTCCAAAATTCACCCCTCCACTTT; CDR3aa: CASSAGLRLQNSPLHF
j_gene: TRBJ1-1; v_gene: TRBV5-4; abundance: NA; d_gene: NA; CDR3nt: TGTGCCAGCAGCATTTCCAGGGGTCCCGAAGCTTTCTTT; CDR3aa: CASSISRGPEAFF
j_gene: TRBJ1-4; v_gene: TRBV28; abundance: NA; d_gene: NA; CDR3nt: TGTGCCAGCAGTTTAATCCAGGGAACTAATGAAAAACTGTTTTTT; CDR3aa: CASSLIQGTNEKLFF
j_gene: TRBJ2-3; v_gene: TRBV5-1; abundance: once; d_gene: TRBD1; CDR3nt: TGCGCCACGACCCAGGGGGCGTCATTGGCAGATACGCAGTATTTT; CDR3aa: CATTQGASLADTQYF
j_gene: TRBJ1-6; v_gene: TRBV27; abundance: NA; d_gene: NA; CDR3nt: TGTGCCAGCAGTTTTAGGGGTAACTCACCCCTCCACTTT; CDR3aa: CASSFRGNSPLHF
j_gene: TRBJ2-1; v_gene: TRBV5-4; abundance: NA; d_gene: NA; CDR3nt: TGTGCCAGCAGCTTGGCGGTCCTTTACAATGAGCAGTTCTTC; CDR3aa: CASSLAVLYNEQFF
j_gene: TRBJ1-2; v_gene: TRBV6-5; abundance: NA; d_gene: TRBD1; CDR3nt: TGTGCCAGCTTACAGGGGATCGACTATGGCTACACCTTC; CDR3aa: CASLQGIDYGYTF
j_gene: TRBJ1-4; v_gene: TRBV6-2/TRBV6-3; abundance: NA; d_gene: NA; CDR3nt: TGTGCCAGCAGTTACCCCAGAACGCCCCAACGTGACTCAACTAATGAAAAACTGTTTTTT; CDR3aa: CASSYPRTPQRDSTNEKLFF
j_gene: TRBJ1-5; v_gene: TRBV12-2; abundance: NA; d_gene: NA; CDR3nt: TGTGCAAGTCGCCCGCGGCTACACAGGGGGCGAGGGGTTAATCAGCCCCAGCATTTT; CDR3aa: CASRPRLHRGRGVNQPQHF
j_gene: TRBJ2-3; v_gene: TRBV9; abundance: NA; d_gene: TRBD1; CDR3nt: TGTGCCAGCAGCGGGGGACAGGGCCGCACAGATACGCAGTATTTT; CDR3aa: CASSGGQGRTDTQYF
j_gene: TRBJ2-1; v_gene: TRBV6-4; abundance: NA; d_gene: NA; CDR3nt: TGTGCCAGCAGTGATAGGGGTGGGCGGAATGAGCAGTTCTTC; CDR3aa: CASSDRGGRNEQFF
j_gene: TRBJ1-3; v_gene: TRBV30; abundance: NA; d_gene: NA; CDR3nt: TGTGCCTGGACCAGAGGTGACAGCACCATATATTTT; CDR3aa: CAWTRGDSTIYF
j_gene: TRBJ2-5; v_gene: TRBV12-3/TRBV12-4; abundance: NA; d_gene: NA; CDR3nt: TGTGCCAGCAGTTTACTAGAGACCCAGTACTTC; CDR3aa: CASSLLETQYF
j_gene: TRBJ1-2; v_gene: TRBV4-3; abundance: NA; d_gene: NA; CDR3nt: TGCGCCAGCAGCCAAGAATCGTACGGGCGGGGTGGCTACACCTTC; CDR3aa: CASSQESYGRGGYTF
j_gene: TRBJ1-1; v_gene: TRBV29-1; abundance: once; d_gene: NA; CDR3nt: TGCAGCGTTGGCGAGGAGGGGCTTTTAATGAACACTGAAGCTTTCTTT; CDR3aa: CSVGEEGLLMNTEAFF
j_gene: TRBJ2-7; v_gene: TRBV5-1; abundance: NA; d_gene: TRBD1; CDR3nt: TGCGCCAGCAGCTTGGGACAGGGGAATCCCGAGCAGTACTTC; CDR3aa: CASSLGQGNPEQYF
j_gene: TRBJ1-5; v_gene: TRBV19; abundance: NA; d_gene: NA; CDR3nt: TGTGCCAGTAGTATAGGAGGACGGCGGGGTCAGCCCCAGCATTTT; CDR3aa: CASSIGGRRGQPQHF
j_gene: TRBJ2-7; v_gene: TRBV7-9; abundance: once; d_gene: TRBD1; CDR3nt: TGTGCCAGCAGCCACGCCGGGACAGGGTTCGAGCAGTACTTC; CDR3aa: CASSHAGTGFEQYF
j_gene: TRBJ2-7; v_gene: TRBV11-2; abundance: NA; d_gene: TRBD2; CDR3nt: TGTGCCAGCAGCGTTCGGACTAGCGGGAGATACGAGCAGTACTTC; CDR3aa: CASSVRTSGRYEQYF
j_gene: TRBJ1-1; v_gene: TRBV29-1; abundance: NA; d_gene: NA; CDR3nt: TGCAGCGACGGACTTAACACTGAAGCTTTCTTT; CDR3aa: CSDGLNTEAFF
j_gene: TRBJ2-1; v_gene: TRBV11-3; abundance: NA; d_gene: NA; CDR3nt: TGTGCCAGCAGCCCAAGGGCGGGGAAGGGAGAGCAGTTCTTC; CDR3aa: CASSPRAGKGEQFF
j_gene: TRBJ1-6; v_gene: TRBV7-2; abundance: NA; d_gene: TRBD1; CDR3nt: TGTGCCAGCAGCTTAGCCGGGACAGGTCTAAATTCACCCCTCCACTTT; CDR3aa: CASSLAGTGLNSPLHF
j_gene: TRBJ2-7; v_gene: TRBV6-2/TRBV6-3; abundance: NA; d_gene: NA; CDR3nt: TGTGCCAGCAGTCCAGACAGCGGGTCCCTCTACGAGCAGTACTTC; CDR3aa: CASSPDSGSLYEQYF
j_gene: TRBJ2-7; v_gene: TRBV10-1; abundance: once; d_gene: TRBD1; CDR3nt: TGCGCCAGCAGTGAGTCGTTGGCAGGGGGCTACCACGAGCAGTACTTC; CDR3aa: CASSESLAGGYHEQYF
j_gene: TRBJ1-6; v_gene: TRBV15; abundance: NA; d_gene: TRBD1; CDR3nt: TGTGCCACCAGCAGTGTCCCGGACAGGGTCGCAGGTTCACCCCTCCACTTT; CDR3aa: CATSSVPDRVAGSPLHF
j_gene: TRBJ1-2; v_gene: TRBV13; abundance: few; d_gene: TRBD1; CDR3nt: TGTGCCAGCAGCGCGTATTCCCGGACAGGGCGTCATGGCTACACCTTC; CDR3aa: CASSAYSRTGRHGYTF
j_gene: TRBJ2-6; v_gene: TRBV3-1/TRBV3-2; abundance: NA; d_gene: TRBD1; CDR3nt: TGTGCCAGCAGCCCCTTCAAGGGGGCAGGAGGGGCCAACGTCCTGACTTTC; CDR3aa: CASSPFKGAGGANVLTF
j_gene: TRBJ2-7; v_gene: TRBV6-2/TRBV6-3; abundance: NA; d_gene: TRBD1; CDR3nt: TGTGCCAGCAGTTCGACAGGGTCCTACGAGCAGTACTTC; CDR3aa: CASSSTGSYEQYF
j_gene: TRBJ2-5; v_gene: TRBV5-4; abundance: few; d_gene: NA; CDR3nt: TGTGCCAGCAGCTTGGCTCTGAGGTCTCAGGGAGAGACCCAGTACTTC; CDR3aa: CASSLALRSQGETQYF
j_gene: TRBJ1-5; v_gene: TRBV19; abundance: NA; d_gene: NA; CDR3nt: TGTGCCAGTATGGGAACAGGACCCGAGTCTGTAGCCCAGCATTTT; CDR3aa: CASMGTGPESVAQHF
j_gene: TRBJ2-7; v_gene: TRBV27; abundance: NA; d_gene: NA; CDR3nt: TGTGCCAGCAGTGAAAGGTGGGGAGGTGGTTACGAGCAGTACTTC; CDR3aa: CASSERWGGGYEQYF
j_gene: TRBJ2-1; v_gene: TRBV6-4; abundance: NA; d_gene: TRBD1; CDR3nt: TGTGCCAGTCCCCCCCGGGGACAGGATGAGCAGTTCTTC; CDR3aa: CASPPRGQDEQFF
j_gene: TRBJ1-2; v_gene: TRBV7-8; abundance: NA; d_gene: NA; CDR3nt: TGTGCCAGCAGTCCCAGGGGAGGGGATGGCTACACCTTC; CDR3aa: CASSPRGGDGYTF
j_gene: TRBJ2-7; v_gene: TRBV7-9; abundance: NA; d_gene: NA; CDR3nt: TGTGCCAGCAGGAAGGGGGAGGGGCCCTACGAGCAGTACTTC; CDR3aa: CASRKGEGPYEQYF
j_gene: TRBJ1-6; v_gene: TRBV30; abundance: NA; d_gene: TRBD1; CDR3nt: TGTGCCTGGGAGACAGGGGGCGATTCACCCCTCCACTTT; CDR3aa: CAWETGGDSPLHF
j_gene: TRBJ1-3; v_gene: TRBV20-1; abundance: NA; d_gene: NA; CDR3nt: TGCAGTGCTAGTCCCTTGGCCGCATCTGGAAACACCATATATTTT; CDR3aa: CSASPLAASGNTIYF
j_gene: TRBJ1-4; v_gene: TRBV10-3; abundance: NA; d_gene: NA; CDR3nt: TGTGCCATCAGTGAGTCGCGGCAGAATAATGAAAAACTGTTTTTT; CDR3aa: CAISESRQNNEKLFF
j_gene: TRBJ2-1; v_gene: TRBV19; abundance: few; d_gene: TRBD2; CDR3nt: TGTGCCAGTAACCGGATGACAGCGGGGGGGCCCTACAGTGAGCAGTTCTTC; CDR3aa: CASNRMTAGGPYSEQFF
j_gene: TRBJ1-5; v_gene: TRBV7-9; abundance: once; d_gene: NA; CDR3nt: TGTGCCAGCAGCTTAGGCGTTCAGCCCCAGCATTTT; CDR3aa: CASSLGVQPQHF
j_gene: TRBJ1-2; v_gene: TRBV10-3; abundance: NA; d_gene: NA; CDR3nt: TGTGCCATCAGTGAGTCGTCAGTAAACTATGGCTACACCTTC; CDR3aa: CAISESSVNYGYTF
j_gene: TRBJ1-1; v_gene: TRBV7-9; abundance: NA; d_gene: TRBD1; CDR3nt: TGTGCCAGCATCAAGGACAGGGGGAACACTGAAGCTTTCTTT; CDR3aa: CASIKDRGNTEAFF
j_gene: TRBJ2-7; v_gene: TRBV27; abundance: NA; d_gene: NA; CDR3nt: TGTGCCAGCAGTTTCGGACTTGGGAGGGAGCAGTACTTC; CDR3aa: CASSFGLGREQYF
j_gene: TRBJ2-3; v_gene: TRBV7-2; abundance: NA; d_gene: NA; CDR3nt: TGTGCCAGCAGCTTAGCCCCAGGCACAGATACGCAGTATTTT; CDR3aa: CASSLAPGTDTQYF
j_gene: TRBJ2-2; v_gene: TRBV3-1/TRBV3-2; abundance: NA; d_gene: TRBD2; CDR3nt: TGTGCCAGCAGCTCAGCCGGGCCGCGCGGGGGGGCTCAGTACACCGGGGAGCTGTTTTTT; CDR3aa: CASSSAGPRGGAQYTGELFF
j_gene: TRBJ2-5; v_gene: TRBV27; abundance: NA; d_gene: NA; CDR3nt: TGTGCCAGCAGCCCTCTGGACAGCGTTTGGGAGACCCAGTACTTC; CDR3aa: CASSPLDSVWETQYF
j_gene: TRBJ1-1; v_gene: TRBV4-1; abundance: NA; d_gene: NA; CDR3nt: TGCGCCAGCAGCCCAGGACAGCTCTGGAACACTGAAGCTTTCTTT; CDR3aa: CASSPGQLWNTEAFF
j_gene: TRBJ1-6; v_gene: TRBV7-2; abundance: NA; d_gene: NA; CDR3nt: TGTGCCAGCAGCCAGCCACAGGGATTCGGAAATTCACCCCTCCACTTT; CDR3aa: CASSQPQGFGNSPLHF
j_gene: TRBJ1-5; v_gene: TRBV5-8; abundance: NA; d_gene: NA; CDR3nt: TGTGCCAGCAGCTTGCGTACAGCCAGCAATCAGCCCCAGCATTTT; CDR3aa: CASSLRTASNQPQHF
j_gene: TRBJ2-1; v_gene: TRBV5-1; abundance: NA; d_gene: TRBD1; CDR3nt: TGCGCCAGCAGCTCCACTTTCTACCGGGACAGGGGGTGGAATGAGCAGTTCTTC; CDR3aa: CASSSTFYRDRGWNEQFF
j_gene: TRBJ1-1; v_gene: TRBV3-1/TRBV3-2; abundance: NA; d_gene: NA; CDR3nt: TGTGCCAGCGGCGGGCGGAACGGCGGTGAAGCTTTCTTT; CDR3aa: CASGGRNGGEAFF
j_gene: TRBJ2-7; v_gene: TRBV27; abundance: NA; d_gene: NA; CDR3nt: TGTGCCAGCAGTTTAGCCCCGATATCCGGGAACGAGCAGTACTTC; CDR3aa: CASSLAPISGNEQYF
j_gene: TRBJ2-3; v_gene: TRBV7-3; abundance: NA; d_gene: TRBD1; CDR3nt: TGTGCCAGCAGCTTGAGGGGACGGGACAGGGGACCAGATACGCAGTATTTT; CDR3aa: CASSLRGRDRGPDTQYF
j_gene: TRBJ1-2; v_gene: TRBV10-3; abundance: NA; d_gene: NA; CDR3nt: TGTGCCATCAGCTCGTCGCAGTCGGGCTACACCTTC; CDR3aa: CAISSSQSGYTF
j_gene: TRBJ1-5; v_gene: TRBV30; abundance: NA; d_gene: NA; CDR3nt: TGTGCCTGGAGAGCAGGTGGCAATCAGCCCCAGCATTTT; CDR3aa: CAWRAGGNQPQHF
j_gene: TRBJ2-5; v_gene: TRBV6-2/TRBV6-3; abundance: NA; d_gene: NA; CDR3nt: TGTGCCAGCAGTTACTCGACAGGAGAAGAGACCCAGTACTTC; CDR3aa: CASSYSTGEETQYF
j_gene: TRBJ2-3; v_gene: TRBV3-1/TRBV3-2; abundance: NA; d_gene: TRBD1; CDR3nt: TGTGCCAGCAGCCATACCGACAGGGCCATCGCAGATACGCAGTATTTT; CDR3aa: CASSHTDRAIADTQYF